This T cell receptor (beta chain) was captured by sequencing in a study of shared clonotypes between healthy human individuals. TCRdb's copy holds only in-frame clones and misses some; the assay was immunoSEQ multiplex PCR. The table lists about 1.5 million clones, 98% of them singletons. The TCR comes from a man aged 25-45 years in good health. Sequences were obtained from naive CD4+ T cells sorted from blood. The subset was: CD45RA+ positively selected.

In DNA form, the CDR3 reads TGTGCCAGCCTCAAGCTCCGCACAGATACGCAGTATTTT. Its translation: CASLKLRTDTQYF. The genes are TRBV7-8 and TRBJ2-3; D is unresolved. CDR1 and CDR2 (germline): SGHVS, FQNEAQ. The CDR3 extends over 13 amino acids. V lost 8 bases to trimming and J lost 1 base, with 10 bases between them. The complete variable domain, with remaining parts taken from reference TRBV7-8 and TRBJ2-3, reads GAGVSQSPRYKVAKRGQDVALRCDPISGHVSLFWYQQALGQGPEFLTYFQNEAQLDKSGLPSDRFFAERPEGSVSTLKIQRTQQEDSAVYLCASLKLRTDTQYFGPGTRLTVL.